The source of this T cell receptor beta chain is a study of T cells in Graves' hyperthyroidism and ophthalmopathy (dated by TCRdb to the late 2010s). A note on the overall study: Peripheral blood samples were taken at the time of initial diagnosis, prior to any treatment. To identify TCR V-J signatures that set the groups apart, the researchers used a discovery cohort of more than 95 patients, made up of around 42 with Graves' ophthalmopathy and about 59 with stable Graves' hyperthyroidism. In roughly six Graves' hyperthyroidism patients, the study also compared T-cell repertoires from thyroid tissue with T-cell repertoires from blood. TCR Vbeta CDR3 sequencing of approximately 140 peripheral blood samples (roughly 43 ophthalmopathy, under 80 hyperthyroidism and around 17 progressor patients) is reported in the paper. For training and testing, the 80 to 100 patients in the discovery cohort were randomly divided in a 7:3 ratio. Prospective prediction of ophthalmopathy was tested in an independent validation cohort consisting of some 18 hyperthyroidism patients and 17 patients who later progressed to ophthalmopathy. After sampling, hyperthyroidism patients received methimazole starting at 30 mg daily, and ophthalmopathy patients received high-dose intravenous methylprednisolone.

Including cysteine and phenylalanine, the CDR3 has 15 amino acids. Here the CDR3 DNA is all that survives: 45 bases in frame from base 1. The CDR1 and CDR2 encoded by the germline V gene are SGHDN and FVKESK. The TCR beta CDR3 regions were amplified from the RNA transcripts. The first round of RT-PCR for the TCR CDR3 was performed with the HTBI primer set and the Qiagen OneStep RT-PCR kit. Libraries were constructed in a second round of multiplex PCR, after which size selection and purification were carried out. Sequencing of the libraries was done on an Illumina HiSeq2000 using paired-end 100 bp reads. The source study handled its data this way. Raw data were processed with SOAPnuke, discarding reads with adapters, uncalled bases, mean Phred below 15, or no exact constant-primer or identifier match. High-quality paired reads were merged using COPE v1.2.5, and each unique nucleotide sequence was defined as a clonotype. MiTCR v1.1 was used to align the clonotypes against IMGT TRBV, TRBD and TRBJ reference segments. Only V-J combinations with frequency above 0.0001, covering about 99% of repertoires, were analysed. The TCS score was defined as F50 (clonal expansion) divided by E x V (chaos), with BLOSUM62-based TCRdist calculated between CDR3 peptides within each V-J. Welch's t-statistics and random forest reduced around 510 V-J features to 10 to 15, which were used in a naive Bayes classifier (R e1071). TCRdb reworked the public reads: Q25 trimming with fastp, MiXCR clone assembly, productive beta chains retained. Rows with a matching CDR3 protein are joined into one entry that keeps the most common DNA and genes. TCRdb's processing, not the authors' own work, is the source of the V and J calls. The sample records hundreds of thousands of distinct CDR3 sequences, 15% of which are singletons. The ten largest clones take up about 21% of the sample.

The paper's findings and limits, for the study overall: No statistical method was used to fix the sample size in advance, and group allocation was not hidden from the investigators. During validation, the model predicted progression to ophthalmopathy a median of roughly six months ahead of onset, with roughly 65% sensitivity and around 73% specificity. A 13 V-J signature model separated ophthalmopathy from stable hyperthyroidism, with 87.88% sensitivity and 81.08% specificity in cross-validation and 80%/75% in testing. Most expanded thyroid clonotypes (frequency above 0.001) were also found in blood, which suggests that blood repertoires may mirror thyroid immune responses.

In the ophthalmopathy patients, disease was moderately to severely active, with a Clinical Activity Score of 3 or more, a NOSPECS grade of 4 or more, and a duration of less than 3 months. Exclusion was applied to patients with uncontrolled infections, other autoimmune diseases, pregnancy or lactation. Diagnoses relied on clinical symptoms, serum thyroxine and TRAb, thyroid ultrasound and orbital computed tomography. PBMCs were isolated from 7.5 to 10 ml of fresh peripheral blood by Ficoll-Paque density gradient centrifugation. Trizol reagent was used to extract total RNA, and RNA quality was then checked on an Agilent 2100 Bioanalyzer. As to this clonotype: Its antigen remains unidentified. Given a much more abundant clone one base away, this may be a read error.

The sample taken for sequencing was blood. Recombination joined TRBV14 with TRBJ2-1, with TRBD2 tentatively as D gene (6 bases match). This TCR was sampled from a woman aged 60 to 75 with Graves' ophthalmopathy. The encoded CDR3 is CDSSQGLRLENEQFF. The base sequence is TGTGACAGCAGCCAAGGACTAAGGCTGGAAAATGAGCAGTTCTTC.